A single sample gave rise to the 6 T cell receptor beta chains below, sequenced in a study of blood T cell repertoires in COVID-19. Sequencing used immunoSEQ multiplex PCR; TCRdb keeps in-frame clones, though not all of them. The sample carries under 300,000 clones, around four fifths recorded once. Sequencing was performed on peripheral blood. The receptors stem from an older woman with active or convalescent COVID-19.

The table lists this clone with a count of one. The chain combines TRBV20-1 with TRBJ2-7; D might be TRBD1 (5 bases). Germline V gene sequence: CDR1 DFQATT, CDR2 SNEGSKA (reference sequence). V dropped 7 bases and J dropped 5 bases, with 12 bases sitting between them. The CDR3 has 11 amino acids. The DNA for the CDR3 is TGCAGTGTCGCGACAGTACACGAGCAGTACTTC. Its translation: CSVATVHEQYF.

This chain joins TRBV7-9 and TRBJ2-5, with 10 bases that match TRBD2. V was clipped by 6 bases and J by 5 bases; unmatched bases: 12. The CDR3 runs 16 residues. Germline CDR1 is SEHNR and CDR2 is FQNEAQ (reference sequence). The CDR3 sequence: CASSPSSGRSEETQYF. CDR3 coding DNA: TGTGCCAGCAGTCCAAGTAGCGGGAGGTCAGAGGAGACCCAGTACTTC.

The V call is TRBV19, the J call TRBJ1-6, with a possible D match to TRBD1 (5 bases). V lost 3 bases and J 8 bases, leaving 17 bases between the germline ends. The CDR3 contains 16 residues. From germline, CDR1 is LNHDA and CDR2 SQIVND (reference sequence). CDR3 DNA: TGTGCCAGTAGTATCGGGACTGGGGCTCAGGATTCACCCCTCCACTTT. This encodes CASSIGTGAQDSPLHF.

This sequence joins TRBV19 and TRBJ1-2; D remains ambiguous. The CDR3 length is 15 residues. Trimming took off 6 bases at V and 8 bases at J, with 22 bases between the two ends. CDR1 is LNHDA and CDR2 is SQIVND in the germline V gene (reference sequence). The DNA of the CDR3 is TGTGCCAGTAGCCCCACCGCGGGATCCTCTGTGGGCTACACCTTC. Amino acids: CASSPTAGSSVGYTF.

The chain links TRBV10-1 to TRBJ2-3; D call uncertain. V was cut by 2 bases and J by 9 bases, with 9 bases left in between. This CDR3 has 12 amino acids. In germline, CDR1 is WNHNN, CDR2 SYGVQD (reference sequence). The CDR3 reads CASSENRGTQYF. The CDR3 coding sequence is TGCGCCAGCAGTGAGAATAGAGGCACGCAGTATTTT.

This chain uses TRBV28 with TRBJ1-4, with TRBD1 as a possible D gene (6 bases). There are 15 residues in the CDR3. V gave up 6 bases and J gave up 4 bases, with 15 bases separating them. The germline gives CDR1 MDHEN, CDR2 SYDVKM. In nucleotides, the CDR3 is TGTGCCAGCAGCGTCATGGGGGCGGGTAATGAAAAACTGTTTTTT. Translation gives CASSVMGAGNEKLFF.